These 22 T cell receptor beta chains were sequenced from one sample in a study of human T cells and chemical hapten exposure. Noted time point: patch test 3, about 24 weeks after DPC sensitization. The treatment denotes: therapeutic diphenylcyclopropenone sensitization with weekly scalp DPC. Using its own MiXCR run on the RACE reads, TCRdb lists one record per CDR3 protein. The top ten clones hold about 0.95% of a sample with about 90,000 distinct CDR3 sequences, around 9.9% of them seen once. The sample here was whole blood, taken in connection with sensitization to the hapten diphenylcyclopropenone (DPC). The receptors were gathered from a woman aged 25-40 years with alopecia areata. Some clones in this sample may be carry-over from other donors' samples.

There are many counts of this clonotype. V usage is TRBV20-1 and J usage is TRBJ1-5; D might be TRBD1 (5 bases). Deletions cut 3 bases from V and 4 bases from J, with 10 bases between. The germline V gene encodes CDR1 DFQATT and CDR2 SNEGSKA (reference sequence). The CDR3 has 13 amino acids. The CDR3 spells CSARGLMNQPQHF. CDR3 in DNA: TGCAGTGCTAGGGGACTTATGAATCAGCCCCAGCATTTT.

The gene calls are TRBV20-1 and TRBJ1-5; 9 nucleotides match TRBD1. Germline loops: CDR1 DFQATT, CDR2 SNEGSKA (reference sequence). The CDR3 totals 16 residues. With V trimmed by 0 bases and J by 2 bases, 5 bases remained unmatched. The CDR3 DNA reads TGCAGTGCTAGAGATGGACAGGGGTTTGGCAATCAGCCCCAGCATTTT. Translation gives CSARDGQGFGNQPQHF.

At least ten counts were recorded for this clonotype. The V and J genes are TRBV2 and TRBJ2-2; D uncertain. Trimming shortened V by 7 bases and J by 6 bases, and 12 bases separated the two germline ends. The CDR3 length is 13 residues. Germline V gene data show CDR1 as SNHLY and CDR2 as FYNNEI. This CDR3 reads CASTEVLAGELFF. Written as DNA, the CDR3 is TGTGCCAGCACGGAAGTTTTGGCCGGGGAGCTGTTTTTT.

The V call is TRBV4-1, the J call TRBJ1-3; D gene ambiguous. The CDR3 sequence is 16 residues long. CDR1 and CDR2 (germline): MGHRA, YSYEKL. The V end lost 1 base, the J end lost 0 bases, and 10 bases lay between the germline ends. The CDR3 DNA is TGCGCCAGCAGCCAAGTGGCAGGAAGCTCTGGAAACACCATATATTTT. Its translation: CASSQVAGSSGNTIYF.

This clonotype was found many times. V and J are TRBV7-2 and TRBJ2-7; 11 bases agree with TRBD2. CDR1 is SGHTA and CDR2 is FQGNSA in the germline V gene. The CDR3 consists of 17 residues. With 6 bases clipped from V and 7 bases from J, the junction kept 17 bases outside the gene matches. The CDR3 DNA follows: TGTGCCAGCAGAGCAAGGGTTCTAGCGGGAGGCGTCTCGGAGCAGTACTTC. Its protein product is CASRARVLAGGVSEQYF.

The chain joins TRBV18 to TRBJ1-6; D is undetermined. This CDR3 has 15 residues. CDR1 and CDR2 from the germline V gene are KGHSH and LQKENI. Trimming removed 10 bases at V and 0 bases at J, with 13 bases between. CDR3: CATRIQSSYNSPLHF. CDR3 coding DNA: TGTGCCACACGGATACAGAGCTCCTATAATTCACCCCTCCACTTT.

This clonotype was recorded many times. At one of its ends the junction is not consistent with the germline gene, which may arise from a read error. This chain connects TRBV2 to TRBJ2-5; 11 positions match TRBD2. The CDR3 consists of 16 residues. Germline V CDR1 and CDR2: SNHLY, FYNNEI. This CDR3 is CASSEVSGGAREPQYF. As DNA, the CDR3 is TGTGCCAGCAGTGAAGTTAGCGGGGGGGCAAGAGAGCCCCAGTACTTC. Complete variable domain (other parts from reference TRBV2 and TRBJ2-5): EPEVTQTPSHQVTQMGQEVILRCVPISNHLYFYWYRQILGQKVEFLVSFYNNEISEKSEIFDDQFSVERPDGSNFTLKIRSTKLEDSAMYFCASSEVSGGAREPQYFGPGTRLLVL.

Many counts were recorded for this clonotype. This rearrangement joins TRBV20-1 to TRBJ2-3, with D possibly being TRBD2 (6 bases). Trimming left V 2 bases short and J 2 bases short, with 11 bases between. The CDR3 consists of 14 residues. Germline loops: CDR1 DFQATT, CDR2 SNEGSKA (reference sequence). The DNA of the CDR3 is TGCAGTGCTAGACCAGGAGGGGCCACAGATACGCAGTATTTT. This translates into CSARPGGATDTQYF.

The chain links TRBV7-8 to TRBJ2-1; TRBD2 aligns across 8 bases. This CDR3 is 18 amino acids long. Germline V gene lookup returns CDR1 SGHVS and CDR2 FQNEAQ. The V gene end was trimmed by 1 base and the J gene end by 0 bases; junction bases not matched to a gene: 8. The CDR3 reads CASSLGGVAGSSYNEQFF. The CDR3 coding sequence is TGTGCCAGCAGCTTAGGGGGAGTAGCGGGGAGCTCCTACAATGAGCAGTTCTTC.

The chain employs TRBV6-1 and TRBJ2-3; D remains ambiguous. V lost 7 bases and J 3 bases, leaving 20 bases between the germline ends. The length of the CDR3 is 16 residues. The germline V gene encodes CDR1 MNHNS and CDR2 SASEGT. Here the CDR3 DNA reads TGTGCCAGCATCCGGACCGCGGTCCTAGGGACAGATACGCAGTATTTT. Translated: CASIRTAVLGTDTQYF.

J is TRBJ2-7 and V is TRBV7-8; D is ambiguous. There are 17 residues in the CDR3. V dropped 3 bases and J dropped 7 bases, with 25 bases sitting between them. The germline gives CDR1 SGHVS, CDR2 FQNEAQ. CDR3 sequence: CASSLYGLGLSLREQYF. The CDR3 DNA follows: TGTGCCAGCAGCTTGTATGGTCTTGGGCTCAGCCTAAGGGAGCAGTACTTC.

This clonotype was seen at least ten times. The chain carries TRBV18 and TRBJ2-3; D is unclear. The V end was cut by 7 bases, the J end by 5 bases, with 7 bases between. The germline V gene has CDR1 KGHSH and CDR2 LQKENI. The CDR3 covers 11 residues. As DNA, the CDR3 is TGTGCCAGCTTGCGGATAGATACGCAGTATTTT. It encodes CASLRIDTQYF. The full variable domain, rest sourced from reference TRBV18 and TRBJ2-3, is NAGVMQNPRHLVRRRGQEARLRCSPMKGHSHVYWYRQLPEEGLKFMVYLQKENIIDESGMPKERFSAEFPKEGPSILRIQQVVRGDSAAYFCASLRIDTQYFGPGTRLTVL.

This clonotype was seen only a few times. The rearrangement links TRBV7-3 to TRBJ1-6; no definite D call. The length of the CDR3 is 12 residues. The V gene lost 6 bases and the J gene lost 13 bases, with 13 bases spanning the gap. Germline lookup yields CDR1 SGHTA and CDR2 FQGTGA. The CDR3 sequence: CASRFDTGPLHF. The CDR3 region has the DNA TGTGCCAGCAGGTTCGACACCGGGCCCCTCCACTTT.

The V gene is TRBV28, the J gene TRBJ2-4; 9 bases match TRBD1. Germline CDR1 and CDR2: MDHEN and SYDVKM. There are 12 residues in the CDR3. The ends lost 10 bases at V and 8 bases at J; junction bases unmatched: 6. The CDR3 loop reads CATRDRVDIQYF. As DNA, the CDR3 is TGTGCCACCCGGGACAGGGTTGACATTCAGTACTTC. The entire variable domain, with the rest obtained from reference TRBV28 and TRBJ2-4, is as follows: DVKVTQSSRYLVKRTGEKVFLECVQDMDHENMFWYRQDPGLGLRLIYFSYDVKMKEKGDIPEGYSVSREKKERFSLILESASTNQTSMYLCATRDRVDIQYFGAGTRLSVL.

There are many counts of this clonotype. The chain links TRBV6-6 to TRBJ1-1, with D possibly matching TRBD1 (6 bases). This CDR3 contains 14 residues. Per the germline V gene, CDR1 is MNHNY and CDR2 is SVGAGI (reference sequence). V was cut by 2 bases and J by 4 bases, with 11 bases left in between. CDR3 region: CASSYDQGSTEAFF. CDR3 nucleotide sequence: TGTGCCAGCAGTTACGATCAGGGGAGCACTGAAGCTTTCTTT.

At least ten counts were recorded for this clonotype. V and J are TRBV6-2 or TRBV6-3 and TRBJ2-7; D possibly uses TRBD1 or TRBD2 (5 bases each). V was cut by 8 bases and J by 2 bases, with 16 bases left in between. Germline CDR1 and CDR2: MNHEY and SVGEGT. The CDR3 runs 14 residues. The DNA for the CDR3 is TGTGCCAGCTGGAGAGGGGAGCGGACCTACGAGCAGTACTTC. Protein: CASWRGERTYEQYF.

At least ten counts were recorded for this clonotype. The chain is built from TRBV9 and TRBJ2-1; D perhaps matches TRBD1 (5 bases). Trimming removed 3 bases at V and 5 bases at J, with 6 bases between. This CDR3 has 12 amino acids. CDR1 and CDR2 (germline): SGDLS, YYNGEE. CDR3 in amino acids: CASSETDNEQFF. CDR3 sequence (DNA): TGTGCCAGCAGCGAGACAGACAATGAGCAGTTCTTC. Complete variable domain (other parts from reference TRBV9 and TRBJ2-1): DSGVTQTPKHLITATGQRVTLRCSPRSGDLSVYWYQQSLDQGLQFLIQYYNGEERAKGNILERFSAQQFPDLHSELNLSSLELGDSALYFCASSETDNEQFFGPGTRLTVL.

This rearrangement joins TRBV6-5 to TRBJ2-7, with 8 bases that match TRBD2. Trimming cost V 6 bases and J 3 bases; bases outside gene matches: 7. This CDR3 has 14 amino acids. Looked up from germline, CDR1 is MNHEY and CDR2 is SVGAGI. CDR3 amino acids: CASSLKAGVYEQYF. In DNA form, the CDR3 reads TGTGCCAGCAGCTTAAAAGCGGGGGTCTACGAGCAGTACTTC.

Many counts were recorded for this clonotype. The chain's CDR3 is CSAIKEGLTRLAFF. Here the CDR3 DNA reads TGCAGTGCTATCAAGGAGGGTTTAACGCGATTGGCTTTCTTT. The chain has TRBV20-1 and TRBJ1-1, with D hard to call. This CDR3 is 14 amino acids long. Germline V gene sequence: CDR1 DFQATT, CDR2 SNEGSKA (reference sequence). Trimming left V 4 bases short and J 11 bases short, with 23 bases between.

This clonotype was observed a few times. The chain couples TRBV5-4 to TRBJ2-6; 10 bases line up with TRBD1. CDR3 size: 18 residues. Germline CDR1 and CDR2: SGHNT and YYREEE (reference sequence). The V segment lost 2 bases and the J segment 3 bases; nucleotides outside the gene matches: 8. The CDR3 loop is CASSFWDRGLFGANVLTF. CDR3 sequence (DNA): TGTGCCAGCAGCTTCTGGGACAGGGGTTTATTTGGGGCCAACGTCCTGACTTTC.

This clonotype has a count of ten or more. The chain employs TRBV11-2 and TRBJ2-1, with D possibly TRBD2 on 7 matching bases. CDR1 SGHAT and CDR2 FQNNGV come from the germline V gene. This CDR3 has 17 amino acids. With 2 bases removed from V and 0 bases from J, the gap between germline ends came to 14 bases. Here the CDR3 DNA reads TGTGCCAGCAGCTTATTTGGGGGGGCGACCTCCTACAATGAGCAGTTCTTC. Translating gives CASSLFGGATSYNEQFF.

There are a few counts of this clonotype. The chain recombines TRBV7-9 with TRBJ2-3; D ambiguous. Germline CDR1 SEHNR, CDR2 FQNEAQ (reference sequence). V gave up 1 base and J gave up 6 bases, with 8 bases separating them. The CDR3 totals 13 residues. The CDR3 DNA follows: TGTGCCAGCAGCTTAGGTCCCGCGGATACGCAGTATTTT. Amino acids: CASSLGPADTQYF.